Following are 8 T cell receptor beta chains from one sample sequenced in a study of blood T cell repertoires in COVID-19. The method was immunoSEQ multiplex PCR; TCRdb's version includes in-frame clones alone and lacks a portion of them. The data hold some 60,000 clones, with 70% to 90% observed a single time. Input material: peripheral blood. The receptors were sampled from a man aged 55 to 70 with acute or convalescent COVID-19.

V and J are TRBV2 and TRBJ2-1; possible D gene TRBD1, 6 bases. The CDR3 length is 15 residues. V lost 6 bases to trimming and J lost 1 base, with 13 bases between them. Looked up from germline, CDR1 is SNHLY and CDR2 is FYNNEI. The CDR3 DNA reads TGTGCCAGCAGCGCAAATAGGGGGTCCTACAATGAGCAGTTCTTC. It is translated as CASSANRGSYNEQFF.

The rearrangement links TRBV7-9 to TRBJ2-1, with 8 bases identical to TRBD2. Germline CDR1 and CDR2: SEHNR and FQNEAQ (reference sequence). V shed 6 bases and J 9 bases; nucleotides not matched to a gene: 7. CDR3 length: 13 residues. The CDR3 loop reads CASSSGTSAEQFF. CDR3 bases: TGTGCCAGCAGTTCAGGGACTAGTGCTGAGCAGTTCTTC.

This clone was seen a single time. CDR3 protein: CASSKRGASGSLTGNEQFF. The CDR3, as DNA: TGTGCCAGTAGTAAAAGGGGGGCTAGCGGGAGTCTAACGGGGAATGAGCAGTTCTTC. The chain has TRBV19 and TRBJ2-1, with 10 bases fitting TRBD2. Germline-derived CDR1 and CDR2 are LNHDA and SQIVND (reference sequence). CDR3 length equals 19 residues. With 4 bases clipped from V and 7 bases from J, the junction kept 19 bases outside the gene matches.

This chain connects TRBV7-8 to TRBJ2-1; D is perhaps TRBD2 (6 bases). Germline CDR1 and CDR2: SGHVS and FQNEAQ. V lost 3 bases and J 4 bases, leaving 10 bases between the germline ends. The CDR3 covers 14 residues. The CDR3 DNA reads as TGTGCCAGCAGCTTCAGGGACTTTTACAATGAGCAGTTCTTC. The encoded protein is CASSFRDFYNEQFF.

The chain couples TRBV7-2 to TRBJ2-7; 8 bases fit TRBD2. The CDR3 is 14 residues long. Germline CDR1 reads SGHTA; CDR2 reads FQGNSA. V gave up 5 bases and J gave up 2 bases; unmatched junction bases: 5. CDR3 sequence reads: CASSPLAGPYEQYF. The CDR3, as DNA: TGTGCCAGCAGCCCATTAGCGGGACCCTACGAGCAGTACTTC.

The rearrangement links TRBV28 to TRBJ2-3; 12 positions agree with TRBD2. The CDR3 loop spans 19 amino acids. Losses at the gene ends were 6 bases for V and 8 bases for J; bases not matched to a gene: 21. Germline V gene data show CDR1 as MDHEN and CDR2 as SYDVKM. CDR3 amino acids: CASSQRPNTSGRYARTQYF. DNA for the CDR3: TGTGCCAGCAGCCAAAGGCCGAATACTAGCGGGAGGTATGCTCGTACGCAGTATTTT.

V gene TRBV28 combines with J gene TRBJ1-2; D is undetermined. V lost 8 bases to trimming and J lost 4 bases, with 8 bases between them. The CDR3 contains 11 residues. CDR1 MDHEN and CDR2 SYDVKM come from the germline V gene. CDR3 residues: CASQTFYGYTF. Here the CDR3 DNA reads TGTGCCAGCCAGACATTCTATGGCTACACCTTC.

V is TRBV25-1 and J is TRBJ1-5; 7 bases are shared with TRBD1. Unmatched junction bases numbered 9, after V lost 1 base and J lost 6 bases. The CDR3 covers 16 residues. CDR1 is MGHDK, CDR2 SYGVNS, per germline. This CDR3 is CASSESGTVRSQPQHF. The CDR3 nucleotides read TGTGCCAGCAGTGAATCAGGGACAGTAAGGAGTCAGCCCCAGCATTTT.